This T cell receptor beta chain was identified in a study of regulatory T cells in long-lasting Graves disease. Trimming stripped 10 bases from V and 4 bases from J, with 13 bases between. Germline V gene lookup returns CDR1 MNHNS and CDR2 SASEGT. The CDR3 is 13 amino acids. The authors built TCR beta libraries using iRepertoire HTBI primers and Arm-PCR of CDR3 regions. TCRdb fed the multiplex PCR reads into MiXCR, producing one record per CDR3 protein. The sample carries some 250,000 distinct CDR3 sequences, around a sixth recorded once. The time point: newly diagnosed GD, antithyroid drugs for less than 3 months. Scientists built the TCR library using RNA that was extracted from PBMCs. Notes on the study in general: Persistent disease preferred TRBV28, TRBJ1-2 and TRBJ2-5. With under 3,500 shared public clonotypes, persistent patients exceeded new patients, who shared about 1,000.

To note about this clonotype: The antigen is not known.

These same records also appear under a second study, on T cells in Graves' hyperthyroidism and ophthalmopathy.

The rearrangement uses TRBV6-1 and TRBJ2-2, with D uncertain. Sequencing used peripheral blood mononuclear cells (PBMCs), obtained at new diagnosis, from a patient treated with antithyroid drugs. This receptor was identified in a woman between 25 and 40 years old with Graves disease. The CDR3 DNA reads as TGTGCCACCTTAGTCAGAAGCACCGGGGAGCTGTTTTTT. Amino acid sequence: CATLVRSTGELFF.